This record looks at one T cell receptor beta chain sequence and its context. The junction departs from germline at one end; a sequencing error may be responsible. The data were taken from a study of cytomegalovirus exposure and HLA in healthy donors. It was with 60 Vbeta and 13 Jbeta primers that the PCR ran. Measured with immunoSEQ multiplex PCR; TCRdb has only the in-frame clones, and not every one. The sample shows some 190,000 clones, around 82% of them seen only once. This CDR3 has 13 residues. The germline gives CDR1 SGHAT, CDR2 FQNNGV. This clonotype was sampled from a woman under 40 in good health and CMV-seropositive. What was sequenced was PBMCs. The V gene is TRBV11-2, the J gene TRBJ2-5; D unresolved. DNA for the CDR3: TGTGCCGGCAGCCCGCACTACCAAGAGACCCAGTACTTC. Translation gives CAGSPHYQETQYF.